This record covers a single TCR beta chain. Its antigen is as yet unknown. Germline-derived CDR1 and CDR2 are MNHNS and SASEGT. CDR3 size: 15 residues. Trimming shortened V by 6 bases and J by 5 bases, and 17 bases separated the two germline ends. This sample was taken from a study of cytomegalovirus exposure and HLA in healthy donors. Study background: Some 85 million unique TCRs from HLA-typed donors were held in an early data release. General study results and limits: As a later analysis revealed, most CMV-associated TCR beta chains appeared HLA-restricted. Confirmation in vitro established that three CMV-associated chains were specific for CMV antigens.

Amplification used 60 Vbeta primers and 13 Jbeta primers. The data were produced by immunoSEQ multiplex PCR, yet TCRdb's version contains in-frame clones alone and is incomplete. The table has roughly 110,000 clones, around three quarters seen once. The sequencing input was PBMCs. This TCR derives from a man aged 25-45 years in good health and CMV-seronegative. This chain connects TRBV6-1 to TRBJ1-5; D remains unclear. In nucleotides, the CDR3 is TGTGCCAGCAGGGAGGGTCCGACGTTAGATCAGCCCCAGCATTTT. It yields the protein CASREGPTLDQPQHF.